This passage covers 8 T cell receptor beta chains from one sample sequenced in a study of blood T cells in healthy people across ages. Primers used in a second PCR of about 6 to 11 cycles were a sample-barcoded 5' primer and a J-beta primer mix. Via MiXCR, TCRdb re-called the 5' RACE reads, giving one row per CDR3 protein. Of more than 1,400,000 distinct CDR3 sequences detected, around 42% appear once; the ten largest clones hold 7% to 9.5%. The sequenced material came from blood. Receptors were obtained from a woman aged 18-35 years in good health.

In its sample, this clonotype was seen a few times. The V call is TRBV20-1, the J call TRBJ2-7; possible D gene TRBD2, 7 bases. Germline V CDR1 and CDR2: DFQATT, SNEGSKA (reference sequence). V lost 6 bases, J lost 6 bases, and 15 bases lay in between. This CDR3 has 12 amino acids. The CDR3 DNA reads as TGCAGTGCCAACCGGGGGGCGTTCGAGCAGTACTTC. As protein: CSANRGAFEQYF.

This clonotype was seen only once. The rearrangement uses TRBV28 and TRBJ2-5; the D is unclear. CDR1 is MDHEN, CDR2 SYDVKM, per germline. V gave up 3 bases and J gave up 2 bases, with 10 bases separating them. The CDR3 totals 14 residues. This chain's CDR3 is CASSFGRQQETQYF. The CDR3 coding sequence is TGTGCCAGCAGTTTTGGCAGGCAACAAGAGACCCAGTACTTC.

With respect to this clonotype: A read error may explain this, as a much larger clone is one base away. This chain uses TRBV14 with TRBJ2-7, with 7 bases that match TRBD2. After removal of 1 base from V and 5 bases from J, the junction contained 8 bases not matched to a gene. The CDR3 extends over 15 amino acids. The germline V gene encodes CDR1 SGHDN and CDR2 FVKESK. For the CDR3, the DNA is TGTGCCAGCAGCCAAGGGGCAGCGGGATCCCACGAGCAGTACTTC. It is translated as CASSQGAAGSHEQYF. Combining the CDR3 with reference TRBV14 and TRBJ2-7 gives the whole variable domain EAGVTQFPSHSVIEKGQTVTLRCDPISGHDNLYWYRRVMGKEIKFLLHFVKESKQDESGMPNNRFLAERTGGTYSTLKVQPAELEDSGVYFCASSQGAAGSHEQYFGPGTRLTVT.

This clonotype was counted only a few times. V and J are TRBV18 and TRBJ2-1, with D perhaps TRBD2 (5 bases). The germline CDR1 and CDR2 sequences are KGHSH and LQKENI. V lost 7 bases and J lost 0, with 22 bases in between. CDR3 length: 18 residues. The CDR3 coding sequence is TGTGCCAGCTTTGTTACTCGCGGGCTAACTAGCTCCTACAATGAGCAGTTCTTC. Protein sequence: CASFVTRGLTSSYNEQFF. The variable domain in full, completed from reference TRBV18 and TRBJ2-1, reads NAGVMQNPRHLVRRRGQEARLRCSPMKGHSHVYWYRQLPEEGLKFMVYLQKENIIDESGMPKERFSAEFPKEGPSILRIQQVVRGDSAAYFCASFVTRGLTSSYNEQFFGPGTRLTVL.

This clonotype showed up just a few times. DNA of the CDR3: TGTGCCAGCAGTTCACCGGGGACAGGGGACCCTAACTATGGCTACACCTTC. As protein: CASSSPGTGDPNYGYTF. V is TRBV27 and J is TRBJ1-2; TRBD1 matches at 10 bases. V dropped 4 bases and J dropped 0; count of bases not matched to a gene: 8. Looked up from germline, CDR1 is MNHEY and CDR2 is SMNVEV (reference sequence). The CDR3 totals 17 residues.

This chain uses TRBV10-3 with TRBJ2-1, with 14 positions matching TRBD2. V lost 5 bases and J lost 4; bases outside the gene matches: 4. This CDR3 spans 16 amino acids. The V gene's germline CDR1 is ENHRY and CDR2 SYGVKD. CDR3 nucleotides: TGTGCCATCAGTTCTGGACTAGCGGGAGGATACAATGAGCAGTTCTTC. This sequence encodes CAISSGLAGGYNEQFF.

V usage is TRBV6-6 and J usage is TRBJ2-5, with D unresolved. V dropped 0 bases and J dropped 2 bases, with 10 bases sitting between them. From germline, CDR1 is MNHNY and CDR2 SVGAGI (reference sequence). There are 15 residues in the CDR3. Here the CDR3 DNA reads TGTGCCAGCAGTTACTCGACACCTCCTCAAGAGACCCAGTACTTC. It is translated as CASSYSTPPQETQYF.

The chain employs TRBV29-1 and TRBJ2-1; TRBD2 might be the D (6 bases). CDR3 length equals 16 residues. Trimming removed 4 bases at V and 5 bases at J, with 21 bases between. The germline V gene encodes CDR1 SQVTM and CDR2 ANQGSEA. The CDR3 sequence is CSVVFGGNYRDNEQFF. CDR3 sequence (DNA): TGCAGCGTTGTGTTCGGCGGGAACTACCGGGACAATGAGCAGTTCTTC.